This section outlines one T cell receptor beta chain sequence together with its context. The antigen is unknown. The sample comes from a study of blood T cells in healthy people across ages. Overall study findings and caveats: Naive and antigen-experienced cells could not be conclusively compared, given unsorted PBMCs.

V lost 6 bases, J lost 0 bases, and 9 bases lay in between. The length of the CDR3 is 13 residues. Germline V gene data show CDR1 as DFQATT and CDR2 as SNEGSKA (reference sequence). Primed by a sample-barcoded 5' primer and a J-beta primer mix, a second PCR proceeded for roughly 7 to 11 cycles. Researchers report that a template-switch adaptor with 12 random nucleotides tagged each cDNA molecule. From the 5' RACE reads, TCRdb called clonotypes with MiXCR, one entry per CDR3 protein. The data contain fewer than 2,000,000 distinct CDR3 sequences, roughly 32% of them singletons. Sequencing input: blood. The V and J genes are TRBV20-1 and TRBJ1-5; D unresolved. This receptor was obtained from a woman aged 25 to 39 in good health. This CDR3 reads CSATENSNQPQHF. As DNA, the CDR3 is TGCAGTGCCACAGAGAATAGCAATCAGCCCCAGCATTTT.